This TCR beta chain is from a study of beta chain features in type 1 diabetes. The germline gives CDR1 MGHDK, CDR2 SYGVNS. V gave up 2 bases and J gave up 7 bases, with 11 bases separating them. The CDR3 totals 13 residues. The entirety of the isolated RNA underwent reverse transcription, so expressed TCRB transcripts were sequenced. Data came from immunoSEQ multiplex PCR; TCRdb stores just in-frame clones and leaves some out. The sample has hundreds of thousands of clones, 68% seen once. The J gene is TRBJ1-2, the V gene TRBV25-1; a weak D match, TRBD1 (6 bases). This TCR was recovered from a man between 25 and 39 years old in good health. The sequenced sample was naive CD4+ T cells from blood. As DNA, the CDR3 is TGTGCCAGCAGTGAAACAGGGTCGGGTGGCTACACCTTC. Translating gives CASSETGSGGYTF.